The 17 T cell receptor beta chains given below trace back to one sample, sequenced in a study of T cell changes during pregnancy in multiple sclerosis (dated by TCRdb to between 2018 and 2021). To prepare the library, the immunoSEQ multiplex PCR assay was applied. TCRdb's version of the immuneACCESS table is confined to in-frame rearrangements and falls short of the full clone set. An unresolved V gene accounts for under half of the shortfall where checked; the remainder is of unknown origin. This sample comprises fewer than 50,000 clones, almost 95% of them detected only once. Around 4.7% of the sample goes to the ten largest clones. Sequencing was performed on CD8+ T cells from peripheral blood mononuclear cells, taken in the first trimester of pregnancy. All receptors come from a female donor with multiple sclerosis, enrolled in a pregnancy study.

The V call is TRBV7-9, the J call TRBJ1-4, with 12 positions matching TRBD1. Germline V gene data show CDR1 as SEHNR and CDR2 as FQNEAQ (reference sequence). Trimming at V came to 5 bases and at J to 2 bases, leaving 6 bases not matched to a gene. This CDR3 region has 17 residues. DNA for the CDR3: TGTGCCAGCAGCGAACCGGGACAGGGGGCGACTAATGAAAAACTGTTTTTT. As protein: CASSEPGQGATNEKLFF. The full variable domain, with the rest looked up from reference TRBV7-9 and TRBJ1-4, is DTGVSQNPRHKITKRGQNVTFRCDPISEHNRLYWYRQTLGQGPEFLTYFQNEAQLEKSRLLSDRFSAERPKGSFSTLEIQRTEQGDSAMYLCASSEPGQGATNEKLFFGSGTQLSVL.

The chain couples TRBV5-1 to TRBJ2-7; 8 nucleotides align to TRBD2. Germline-derived CDR1 and CDR2 are SGHRS and YFSETQ. This CDR3 contains 14 residues. Trimming removed 4 bases from V and 2 bases from J; junction bases left unmatched: 5. This CDR3 reads CASSETGGAYEQYF. In nucleotides, the CDR3 is TGCGCCAGCAGCGAGACGGGGGGGGCCTACGAGCAGTACTTC.

This sequence joins TRBV29-1 and TRBJ1-2; weak D call: TRBD1 (6 bases). V was trimmed by 3 bases and J by 4 bases, leaving 18 bases between them. The CDR3 consists of 15 residues. Germline CDR1 SQVTM, CDR2 ANQGSEA. CDR3 nucleotide sequence: TGCAGCGTTGACTCGGACAGCAACAATCTCTATGGCTACACCTTC. This gives the protein CSVDSDSNNLYGYTF. The full variable domain, in which reference TRBV29-1 and TRBJ1-2 provide the parts outside the CDR3, is SAVISQKPSRDICQRGTSLTIQCQVDSQVTMMFWYRQQPGQSLTLIATANQGSEATYESGFVIDKFPISRPNLTFSTLTVSNMSPEDSSIYLCSVDSDSNNLYGYTFGSGTRLTVV.

This chain links TRBV19 with TRBJ2-7; 9 positions agree with TRBD2. After removal of 5 bases from V and 4 bases from J, the junction contained 9 bases not matched to a gene. Germline assignment: CDR1 LNHDA and CDR2 SQIVND (reference sequence). This CDR3 is built from 15 residues. CDR3 in amino acids: CASSPLSGRIYEQYF. The CDR3 DNA follows: TGTGCCAGTAGTCCCCTTAGCGGGAGAATTTACGAGCAGTACTTC.

This clone was detected once. The chain employs TRBV9 and TRBJ2-3; a weak D match, TRBD2 (5 bases). This CDR3 is 14 amino acids long. The germline gives CDR1 SGDLS, CDR2 YYNGEE. V was shortened by 4 bases and J by 7 bases, with 16 bases between the two germline ends. DNA of the CDR3: TGTGCCAGCAGCCCCCCTCGTGGGGAGCATACGCAGTATTTT. This sequence encodes CASSPPRGEHTQYF.

This clone occurred once. V usage is TRBV29-1 and J usage is TRBJ2-7; 12 bases match TRBD1. Germline-derived CDR1 and CDR2 are SQVTM and ANQGSEA. The CDR3 consists of 15 residues. V lost 3 bases and J lost 4; bases outside the gene matches: 7. CDR3 nucleotide sequence: TGCAGCGTTGAGGGGACAGGGGGCAGTAATTACGAGCAGTACTTC. Translated: CSVEGTGGSNYEQYF.

V is TRBV6-4 and J is TRBJ2-3, with TRBD2 matching over 7 bases. V lost 0 bases to trimming and J lost 5 bases; unmatched junction nucleotides: 5. The germline CDR1 and CDR2 sequences are MRHNA and SNTAGT. CDR3 length equals 15 residues. The CDR3 is CASSDSGSSGDTQYF. CDR3 DNA sequence: TGTGCCAGCAGTGACTCGGGATCTAGCGGAGATACGCAGTATTTT.

The rearrangement uses TRBV29-1 and TRBJ2-2; 12 nucleotides match TRBD1. The germline CDR1 and CDR2 sequences are SQVTM and ANQGSEA. With 4 bases clipped from V and 2 bases from J, the junction kept 5 bases outside the gene matches. The CDR3 spans 16 residues. This CDR3 is CSVVGTGGPNTGELFF. The CDR3 nucleotides read TGCAGCGTTGTGGGGACAGGGGGCCCCAACACCGGGGAGCTGTTTTTT.

The chain carries TRBV7-9 and TRBJ2-7; 8 bases map to TRBD1. Germline V gene sequence: CDR1 SEHNR, CDR2 FQNEAQ (reference sequence). V lost 4 bases to trimming and J lost 0 bases; unmatched junction nucleotides: 8. The CDR3 covers 16 residues. The CDR3: CASSSTGQVNSYEQYF. In DNA form, the CDR3 reads TGTGCCAGCAGCTCTACGGGACAGGTTAACTCCTACGAGCAGTACTTC.

The chain recombines TRBV7-8 with TRBJ1-6; D might be TRBD1 (6 bases). The CDR3 has 14 amino acids. Germline-derived CDR1 and CDR2 are SGHVS and FQNEAQ. V lost 2 bases, J lost 6 bases, and 8 bases lay in between. This CDR3 reads CASSLTGTNSPLHF. CDR3 DNA sequence: TGTGCCAGCAGCTTAACAGGGACTAATTCACCCCTCCACTTT. The complete variable domain, with remaining parts taken from reference TRBV7-8 and TRBJ1-6, reads GAGVSQSPRYKVAKRGQDVALRCDPISGHVSLFWYQQALGQGPEFLTYFQNEAQLDKSGLPSDRFFAERPEGSVSTLKIQRTQQEDSAVYLCASSLTGTNSPLHFGNGTRLTVT.

The CDR3 region has the DNA TGTGCCAGCAGCTTAACTAGCGGGAGGTTCCAAGAGACCCAGTACTTC. It encodes CASSLTSGRFQETQYF. This chain uses TRBV7-9 with TRBJ2-5; the match to TRBD2 covers 12 bases. The CDR3 runs 16 residues. Trimming took 2 bases from V and 1 from J; bases not matched to a gene: 2. Germline loops: CDR1 SEHNR, CDR2 FQNEAQ (reference sequence).

The chain couples TRBV27 to TRBJ2-1; tentatively, D is TRBD1 (5 bases). The CDR3 sequence is 14 residues long. Per germline, CDR1 MNHEY and CDR2 SMNVEV (reference sequence). V was pared by 5 bases and J by 3 bases, with 11 bases between. The CDR3 DNA reads as TGTGCCAGCAGTCGTAAGGGGATCTACAATGAGCAGTTCTTC. Protein product: CASSRKGIYNEQFF.

The gene calls are TRBV29-1 and TRBJ2-7, with D tentatively TRBD1 (6 bases). In germline, CDR1 is SQVTM, CDR2 ANQGSEA. V was trimmed by 5 bases and J by 3 bases, leaving 14 bases between them. The CDR3 extends over 13 amino acids. CDR3 loop: CSVLTGPYYEQYF. In DNA form, the CDR3 reads TGCAGCGTTCTTACAGGGCCTTACTACGAGCAGTACTTC.

The rearrangement links TRBV7-9 to TRBJ2-7, with 9 bases matching TRBD1. Trimming removed 5 bases from V and 3 bases from J; junction bases left unmatched: 5. CDR3 length equals 14 residues. Germline-derived CDR1 and CDR2 are SEHNR and FQNEAQ (reference sequence). CDR3 region: CASSPRTGDYEQYF. In DNA form, the CDR3 reads TGTGCCAGCAGCCCCAGGACAGGGGACTACGAGCAGTACTTC.

This clone appeared once. This chain joins TRBV10-3 and TRBJ2-7; 8 nucleotides agree with TRBD2. J lost 3 bases, V lost 0 bases, and 7 bases had no gene match. CDR1 and CDR2 from the germline V gene are ENHRY and SYGVKD. The length of the CDR3 is 16 residues. CDR3 sequence (DNA): TGTGCCATCAGTGAGTCGATAGCGGGAAGTATCTACGAGCAGTACTTC. Protein sequence: CAISESIAGSIYEQYF.

Worth noting for this clone: An end of the junction does not agree with germline; a read error may underlie this. The chain has TRBV5-1 and TRBJ2-1; the D is unclear. This CDR3 is 13 amino acids long. Germline V gene data show CDR1 as SGHRS and CDR2 as YFSETQ. This CDR3 reads CASSLGYSNQQFF. The CDR3 DNA reads TGCGCCAGCAGCTTGGGTTACTCCAATCAGCAGTTCTTC.

The chain employs TRBV19 and TRBJ2-7; possible D gene TRBD2, 6 bases. V gave up 6 bases and J gave up 1 base, with 13 bases separating them. CDR3 length: 14 residues. Germline V lookup: CDR1 LNHDA, CDR2 SQIVND (reference sequence). The CDR3 here is CASREGTGSYEQYF. The CDR3 DNA sequence: TGTGCCAGTAGGGAGGGCACGGGTTCCTACGAGCAGTACTTC.